The following is a TCR beta chain sequence with its context. These data originate in a study of blood T cell repertoires in COVID-19. The wider study: The analysed material was cDNA or gDNA that came from T cells, B-cell-depleted T cells, or PBMCs.

Within 2 weeks of study entry, exposed participants had contacted a PCR-confirmed or clinician-diagnosed COVID-19 case. The authors' processing: Amplification of reference gene primers was used by the study to estimate nucleated cell counts. Clones were read by immunoSEQ multiplex PCR, and TCRdb kept only the in-frame ones, dropping some. V and J calls and clone size are copied from that table; D and trimming were computed from the DNA. The data show roughly 280,000 clones, with 91% seen just once and less than 3.5% held by the top ten. V was pared by 2 bases and J by 5 bases, with 4 bases of the junction left unmatched. CDR3 length: 13 amino acids. Germline CDR1 and CDR2: SGDLS and YYNGEE.

The sequencing sample was made of PBMCs or T cells enriched from blood (not recorded which). The gene calls are TRBV9 and TRBJ2-7; 7 bases are a match to TRBD1. The receptor's source is a man aged 40-49 years who had been exposed to COVID-19. The CDR3 nucleotides are TGTGCCAGCAGCGTTGTCCAGGGGGACGAGCAGTACTTC. This gives the protein CASSVVQGDEQYF.